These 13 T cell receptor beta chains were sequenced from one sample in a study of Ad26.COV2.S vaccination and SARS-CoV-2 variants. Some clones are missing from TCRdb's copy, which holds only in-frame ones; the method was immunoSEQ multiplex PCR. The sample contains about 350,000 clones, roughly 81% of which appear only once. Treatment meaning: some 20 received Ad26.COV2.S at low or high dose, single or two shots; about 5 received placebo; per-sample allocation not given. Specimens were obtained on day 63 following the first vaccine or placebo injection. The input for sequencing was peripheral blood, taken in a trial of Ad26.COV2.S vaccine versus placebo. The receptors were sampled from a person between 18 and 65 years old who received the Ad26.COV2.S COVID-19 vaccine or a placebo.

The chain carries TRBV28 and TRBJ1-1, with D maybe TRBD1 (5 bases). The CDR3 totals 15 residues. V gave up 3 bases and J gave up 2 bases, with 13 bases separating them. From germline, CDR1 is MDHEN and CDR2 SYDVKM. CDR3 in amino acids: CASSLVGGGNTEAFF. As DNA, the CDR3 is TGTGCCAGCAGTTTGGTTGGGGGGGGAAACACTGAAGCTTTCTTT.

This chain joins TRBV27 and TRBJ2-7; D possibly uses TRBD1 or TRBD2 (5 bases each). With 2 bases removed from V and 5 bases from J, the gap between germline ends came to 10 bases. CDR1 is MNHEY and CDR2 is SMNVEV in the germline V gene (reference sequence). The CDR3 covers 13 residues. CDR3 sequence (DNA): TGTGCCAGCAGTTTAAGAGGGGTCCACGAGCAGTACTTC. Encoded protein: CASSLRGVHEQYF.

CDR3 region: CASSLAGLYGHEQFF. CDR3 DNA: TGCGCCAGCAGCTTGGCGGGACTCTACGGCCATGAGCAGTTCTTC. The rearrangement links TRBV5-1 to TRBJ2-1, with D possibly TRBD2 on 6 matching bases. The CDR3 contains 15 residues. The V gene's germline CDR1 is SGHRS and CDR2 YFSETQ. Deletions cut 0 bases from V and 8 bases from J, with 15 bases between.

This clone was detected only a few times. The CDR3, as DNA: TGTGCCAGCAGCCAACAGGGGAAATCCGGAAACACCATATATTTT. Translation: CASSQQGKSGNTIYF. This chain connects TRBV7-6 to TRBJ1-3; TRBD1 agrees at 7 bases. Germline CDR1 is SGHVS and CDR2 is FNYEAQ. The CDR3 is 15 residues long. J lost 4 bases, V lost 5 bases, and 8 bases had no gene match.

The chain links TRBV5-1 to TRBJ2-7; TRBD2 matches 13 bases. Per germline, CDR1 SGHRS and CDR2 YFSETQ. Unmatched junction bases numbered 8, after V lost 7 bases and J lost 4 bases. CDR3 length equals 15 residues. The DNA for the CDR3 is TGCGCCAGCTGCCAGGGACTAGCGGGGAGTTACGAGCAGTACTTC. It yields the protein CASCQGLAGSYEQYF.

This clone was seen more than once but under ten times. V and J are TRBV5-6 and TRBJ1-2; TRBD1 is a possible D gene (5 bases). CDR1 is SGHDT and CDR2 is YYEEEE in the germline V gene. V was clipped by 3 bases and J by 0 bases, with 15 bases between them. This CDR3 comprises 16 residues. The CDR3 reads CASSSAGGGPNYGYTF. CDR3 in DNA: TGTGCCAGCAGCTCGGCCGGCGGGGGTCCTAACTATGGCTACACCTTC.

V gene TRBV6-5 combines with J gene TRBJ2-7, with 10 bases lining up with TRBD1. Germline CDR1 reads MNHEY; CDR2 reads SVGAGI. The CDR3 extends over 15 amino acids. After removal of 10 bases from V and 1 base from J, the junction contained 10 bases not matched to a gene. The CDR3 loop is CATSFRDRGSYEQYF. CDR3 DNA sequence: TGTGCCACCTCCTTTCGGGACAGGGGTTCCTACGAGCAGTACTTC.

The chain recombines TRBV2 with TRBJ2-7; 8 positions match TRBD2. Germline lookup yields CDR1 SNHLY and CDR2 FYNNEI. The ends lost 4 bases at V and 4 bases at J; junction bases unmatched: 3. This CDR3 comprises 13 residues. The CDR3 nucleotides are TGTGCCAGCAGTGTGCGGGGGGTGTACGAGCAGTACTTC. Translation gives CASSVRGVYEQYF.

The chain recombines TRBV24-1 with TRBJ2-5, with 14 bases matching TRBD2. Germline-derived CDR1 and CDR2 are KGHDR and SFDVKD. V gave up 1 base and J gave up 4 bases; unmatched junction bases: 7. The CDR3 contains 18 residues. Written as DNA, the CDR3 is TGTGCCACCAGTGATTTCCCGGGACTAGCGGGAGAAGGAGAGACCCAGTACTTC. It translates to CATSDFPGLAGEGETQYF.

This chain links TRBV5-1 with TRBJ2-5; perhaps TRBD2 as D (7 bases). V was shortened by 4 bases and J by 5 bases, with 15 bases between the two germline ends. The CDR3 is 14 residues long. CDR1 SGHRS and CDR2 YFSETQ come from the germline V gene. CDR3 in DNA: TGCGCCAGCAGCGCGCGGGGGCCGGGGGAGACCCAGTACTTC. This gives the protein CASSARGPGETQYF.

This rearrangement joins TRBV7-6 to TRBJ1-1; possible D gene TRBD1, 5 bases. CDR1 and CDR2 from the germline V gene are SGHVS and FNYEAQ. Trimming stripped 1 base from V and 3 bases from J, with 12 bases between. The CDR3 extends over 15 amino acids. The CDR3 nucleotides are TGTGCCAGCAGCTTAGGCCGGGGAGGGGACACTGAAGCTTTCTTT. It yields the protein CASSLGRGGDTEAFF.

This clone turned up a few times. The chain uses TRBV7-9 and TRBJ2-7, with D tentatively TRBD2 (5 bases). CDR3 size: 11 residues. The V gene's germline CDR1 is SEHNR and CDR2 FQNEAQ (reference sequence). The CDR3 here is CALHAGYEQYF. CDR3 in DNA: TGTGCGTTACACGCGGGTTACGAGCAGTACTTC.

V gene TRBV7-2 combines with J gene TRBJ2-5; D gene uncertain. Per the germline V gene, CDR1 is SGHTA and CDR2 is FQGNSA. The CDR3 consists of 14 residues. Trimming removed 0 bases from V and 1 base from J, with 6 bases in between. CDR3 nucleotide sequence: TGTGCCAGCAGCTTAGCTAGGATCCAAGAGACCCAGTACTTC. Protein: CASSLARIQETQYF.